This T cell receptor (beta chain) was documented in a study of tumor-infiltrating lymphocytes in primary liver carcinoma. The length of the CDR3 is 11 residues. Using a constant-region primer together with ProtoScript II reverse transcriptase, TCR beta cDNA was made from roughly 500 ng of total RNA. Nested multiplex PCR, run for three rounds with slightly modified ARM-PCR, yielded TCR beta libraries. Both of the initial two PCR rounds ran for roughly 11 cycles and employed TRBV1-TRBV30 forward primers alongside a C-beta reverse primer. MiXCR, run by TCRdb on the multiplex PCR reads, gives a single entry per CDR3 protein. The sample shows about 320,000 distinct CDR3 sequences, about 60% of them seen only once. It was unsorted whole blood that yielded blood RNA, and germline DNA was also extracted. Researchers reported drawing around 3.6 milliliters of peripheral blood before surgery.

The gene calls are TRBV12-3 or TRBV12-4 and TRBJ1-1; D might be TRBD1 (5 bases). The origin of this receptor is a man aged 35-49 years with primary liver carcinoma and hepatitis B virus infection. Sequenced material: peripheral blood. The CDR3 is CVNSQGAEAFF. The CDR3 DNA follows: TGTGTCAACAGCCAGGGAGCTGAAGCTTTCTTT.